The 9 T cell receptor beta chains presented below share a single source sample, sequenced in a study of Graves' ophthalmopathy and Graves' hyperthyroidism. For repertoire sequencing, the TCR beta CDR3 regions were amplified from RNA transcripts. Amplification began with first-round RT-PCR using HTBI primers, then second-round multiplex PCR was performed. TCRdb re-analysed the multiplex PCR reads in MiXCR, keeping a single row per CDR3 protein. The data hold about 240,000 distinct CDR3 sequences, with less than 55% observed a single time. The material sequenced was peripheral blood. All receptors come from an adult man with Graves' ophthalmopathy.

Comment on this clonotype: A much more abundant neighbour one base away suggests this may be a read error. This CDR3 is CAGSVAGVNSPLHF. Written as DNA, the CDR3 is TGTGCCGGCAGCGTAGCAGGAGTCAATTCACCCCTCCACTTT. The chain uses TRBV9 and TRBJ1-6, with D hard to call. CDR3 length: 14 residues. Germline V gene data show CDR1 as SGDLS and CDR2 as YYNGEE.

This clonotype has just a few counts. J is TRBJ1-2 and V is TRBV7-3; D ambiguous. Germline V gene data show CDR1 as SGHTA and CDR2 as FQGTGA. V lost 5 bases and J lost 0, with 7 bases in between. CDR3 size: 13 residues. CDR3 residues: CASSPSPNYGYTF. The CDR3 region has the DNA TGTGCCAGCAGCCCCTCACCTAACTATGGCTACACCTTC.

This clonotype has just a few counts. This chain links TRBV10-3 with TRBJ2-7, with 8 bases lining up with TRBD1. Germline-derived CDR1 and CDR2 are ENHRY and SYGVKD. The CDR3 runs 13 residues. V lost 4 bases to trimming and J lost 7 bases; unmatched junction nucleotides: 6. CDR3 DNA sequence: TGTGCCATCAGTGCGACAGGGGCGGGGGAGCAGTACTTC. Protein sequence: CAISATGAGEQYF.

This clonotype has a handful of counts. This sequence joins TRBV14 and TRBJ2-7; 8 bases line up with TRBD1. This CDR3 is 13 amino acids long. V was pared by 6 bases and J by 3 bases, with 4 bases of the junction left unmatched. From germline, CDR1 is SGHDN and CDR2 FVKESK. The DNA for the CDR3 is TGTGCCAGCAGAAGGACAGGGAACTACGAGCAGTACTTC. It yields the protein CASRRTGNYEQYF.

This chain joins TRBV7-2 and TRBJ1-1, with no clear D. Germline V gene data show CDR1 as SGHTA and CDR2 as FQGNSA. The V and J ends lost 5 bases and 1 base respectively, with 8 bases between them. The CDR3 spans 13 residues. DNA of the CDR3: TGTGCCAGCAGCAACGACCGGAACACTGAAGCTTTCTTT. It specifies CASSNDRNTEAFF.

The chain links TRBV20-1 to TRBJ1-6; no clear D. CDR1 is DFQATT and CDR2 is SNEGSKA in the germline V gene (reference sequence). V lost 3 bases and J lost 7, with 19 bases in between. The CDR3 extends over 16 amino acids. The CDR3 protein is CSARGFGSGTNSPLHF. For the CDR3, the DNA is TGCAGTGCTAGGGGGTTTGGGTCGGGAACGAATTCACCCCTCCACTTT.

V and J are TRBV10-3 and TRBJ1-1, with D perhaps TRBD1 (5 bases). The CDR3 totals 14 residues. V dropped 0 bases and J dropped 8 bases, with 13 bases sitting between them. Germline lookup yields CDR1 ENHRY and CDR2 SYGVKD. CDR3 in amino acids: CAISESEGRSEAFF. For the CDR3, the DNA is TGTGCCATCAGTGAGTCGGAGGGGAGGTCGGAAGCTTTCTTT.

The chain combines TRBV19 with TRBJ2-5; no reliable D call. Trimming shortened V by 0 bases and J by 0 bases, and 14 bases separated the two germline ends. Germline V CDR1 and CDR2: LNHDA, SQIVND (reference sequence). CDR3 length equals 17 residues. As DNA, the CDR3 is TGTGCCAGTAGTATAGATCGAGGCAGTGCTTACCAAGAGACCCAGTACTTC. Its translation: CASSIDRGSAYQETQYF.

This sequence joins TRBV7-6 and TRBJ1-5, with D tentatively TRBD1 (5 bases). Trimming left V 4 bases short and J 0 bases short, with 7 bases between. The CDR3 runs to 14 residues. Germline assignment: CDR1 SGHVS and CDR2 FNYEAQ. CDR3 DNA: TGTGCCAGCAGCTCCAGGGATAGCAATCAGCCCCAGCATTTT. Its protein product is CASSSRDSNQPQHF.